This T cell receptor beta chain was retrieved from a study of cytomegalovirus exposure and HLA in healthy donors. Study-level background: About 85 million unique TCR sequences came from HLA-typed donors in an early release.

Germline lookup yields CDR1 SGDLS and CDR2 YYNGEE. The CDR3 spans 16 residues. J gave up 5 bases and V 0 bases, and 10 bases lay outside the gene matches. Study findings and constraints: In an earlier analysis, about 87% or about 30%: the productive usage of most TCR beta V segments. Cytomegalovirus association was listed for approximately 160 TCR beta chains. Later analysis identified 16,000 or so TCR beta sequences associated with HLA alleles, using a false discovery rate threshold of 0.05.

A note on this clone: Antigen: not known.

The PCR used 60 Vbeta and 13 Jbeta primers. Clones were read by immunoSEQ multiplex PCR, and TCRdb kept only the in-frame ones, dropping some. The repertoire holds tens of thousands of clones, with roughly 76% as singletons. The receptor was isolated from a male donor in good health and CMV-seronegative. The rearrangement links TRBV9 to TRBJ1-1; 7 positions agree with TRBD1. What was sequenced was PBMCs. The CDR3 region has the DNA TGTGCCAGCAGCGTAGTTCGAGAGGGGGGACAGACTGAAGCTTTCTTT. It translates to CASSVVREGGQTEAFF. Full variable domain (missing parts from reference TRBV9 and TRBJ1-1): DSGVTQTPKHLITATGQRVTLRCSPRSGDLSVYWYQQSLDQGLQFLIQYYNGEERAKGNILERFSAQQFPDLHSELNLSSLELGDSALYFCASSVVREGGQTEAFFGQGTRLTVV.